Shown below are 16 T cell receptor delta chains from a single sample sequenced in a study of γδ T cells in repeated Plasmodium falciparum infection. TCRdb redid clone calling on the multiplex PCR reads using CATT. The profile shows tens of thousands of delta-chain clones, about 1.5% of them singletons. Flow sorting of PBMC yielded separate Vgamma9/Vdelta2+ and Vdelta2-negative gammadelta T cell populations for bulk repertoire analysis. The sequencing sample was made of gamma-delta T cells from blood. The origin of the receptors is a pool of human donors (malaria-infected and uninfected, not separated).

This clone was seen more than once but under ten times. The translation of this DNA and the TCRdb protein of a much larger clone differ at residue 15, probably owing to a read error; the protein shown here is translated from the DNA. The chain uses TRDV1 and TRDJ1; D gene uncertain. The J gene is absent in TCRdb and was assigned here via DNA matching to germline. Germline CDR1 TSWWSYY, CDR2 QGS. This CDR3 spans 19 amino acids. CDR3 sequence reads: CALGELRPARPLYTGKLIF. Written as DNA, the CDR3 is TGTGCTCTTGGGGAACTAAGACCAGCCCGACCCTTGTACACCGGTAAACTCATCTTT.

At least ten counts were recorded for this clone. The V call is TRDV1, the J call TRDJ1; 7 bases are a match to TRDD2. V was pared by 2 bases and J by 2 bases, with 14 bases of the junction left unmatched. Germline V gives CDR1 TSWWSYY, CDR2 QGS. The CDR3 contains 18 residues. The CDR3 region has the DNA TGTGCTCTTGGGGAAGGTGCGTTCCTACGTTTCAAGACCGATAAACTCATCTTT. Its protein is CALGEGAFLRFKTDKLIF.

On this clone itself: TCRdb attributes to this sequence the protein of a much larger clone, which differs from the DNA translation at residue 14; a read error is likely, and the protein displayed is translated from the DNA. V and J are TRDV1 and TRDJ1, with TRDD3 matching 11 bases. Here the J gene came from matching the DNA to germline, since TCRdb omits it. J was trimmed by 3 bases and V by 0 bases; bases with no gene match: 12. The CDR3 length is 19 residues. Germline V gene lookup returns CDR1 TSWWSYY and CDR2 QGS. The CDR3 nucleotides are TGTGCTCTTGGGGAACTAGGCTGGGGGATACCCTCATACCCCGATAAACTCATCTTT. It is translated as CALGELGWGIPSYPDKLIF.

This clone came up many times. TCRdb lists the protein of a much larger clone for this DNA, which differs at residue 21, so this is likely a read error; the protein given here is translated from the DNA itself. CDR3 protein: CAFGGSSPLGDTGSACLRIAAYTDKLIF. The CDR3 DNA reads as TGTGCCTTTGGTGGTTCCTCCCCGCTGGGGGATACGGGGAGCGCATGTTTACGGATAGCTGCGTACACCGATAAACTCATCTTT. The chain employs TRDV3 and TRDJ1; 12 bases match TRDD3. With V trimmed by 2 bases and J by 0 bases, 43 bases remained unmatched. CDR1 and CDR2 from the germline V gene are TVYSNPD and GDNSRS (reference sequence). The CDR3 covers 28 residues.

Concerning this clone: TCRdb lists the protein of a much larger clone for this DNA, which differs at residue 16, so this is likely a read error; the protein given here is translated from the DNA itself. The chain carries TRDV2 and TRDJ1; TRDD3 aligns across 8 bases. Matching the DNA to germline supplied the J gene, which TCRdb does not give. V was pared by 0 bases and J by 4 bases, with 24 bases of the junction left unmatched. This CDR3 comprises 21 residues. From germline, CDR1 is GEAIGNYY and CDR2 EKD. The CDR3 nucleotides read TGTGCCTGTGACACCCGGCCTTCGTACGTACTGGGGGCCTCGTACATCGATAAACTCATCTTT. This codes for CACDTRPSYVLGASYIDKLIF.

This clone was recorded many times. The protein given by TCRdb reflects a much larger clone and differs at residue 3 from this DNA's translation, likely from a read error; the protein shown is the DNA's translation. The CDR3 region is CASDTAGIIYTDKLIF. CDR3 DNA: TGTGCCAGTGACACCGCGGGGATAATTTACACCGATAAACTCATCTTT. This rearrangement joins TRDV2 to TRDJ1; TRDD3 aligns across 7 bases. Matching the DNA to germline supplied the J gene, which TCRdb does not give. Germline-derived CDR1 and CDR2 are GEAIGNYY and EKD. The CDR3 sequence is 16 residues long.

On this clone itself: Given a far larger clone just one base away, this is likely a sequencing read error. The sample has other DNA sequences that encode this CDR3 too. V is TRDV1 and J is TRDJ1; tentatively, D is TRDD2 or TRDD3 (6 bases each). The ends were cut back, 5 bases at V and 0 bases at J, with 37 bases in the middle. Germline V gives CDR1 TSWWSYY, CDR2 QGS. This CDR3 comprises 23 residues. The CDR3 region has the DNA TGTGCTCTTGGGTCCTGTGCTCCTACTCCCTGGGATTGGGGGCCACCCTACACCGATAAACTCATCTTT. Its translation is CALGSCAPTPWDWGPPYTDKLIF.

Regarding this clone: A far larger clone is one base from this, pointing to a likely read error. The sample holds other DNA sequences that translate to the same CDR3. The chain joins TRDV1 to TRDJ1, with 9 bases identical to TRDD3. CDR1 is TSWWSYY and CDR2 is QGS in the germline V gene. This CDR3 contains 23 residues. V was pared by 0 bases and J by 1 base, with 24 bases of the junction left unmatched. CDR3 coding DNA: TGTGCTCTTGGGGAACTAAGTTCCTACAAGAGGGGGATACTTGGCGGTTCCACCGATAAACTCATCTTT. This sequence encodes CALGELSSYKRGILGGSTDKLIF.

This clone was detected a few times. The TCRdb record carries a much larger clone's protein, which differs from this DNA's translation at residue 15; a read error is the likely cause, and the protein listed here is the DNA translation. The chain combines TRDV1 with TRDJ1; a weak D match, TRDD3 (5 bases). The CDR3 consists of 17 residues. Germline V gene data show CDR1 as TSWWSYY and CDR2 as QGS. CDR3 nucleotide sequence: TGTGCTCTTTTACCGAGCGGGGGTCCAGAGTACACCGATAAACCCATCTTT. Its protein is CALLPSGGPEYTDKPIF.

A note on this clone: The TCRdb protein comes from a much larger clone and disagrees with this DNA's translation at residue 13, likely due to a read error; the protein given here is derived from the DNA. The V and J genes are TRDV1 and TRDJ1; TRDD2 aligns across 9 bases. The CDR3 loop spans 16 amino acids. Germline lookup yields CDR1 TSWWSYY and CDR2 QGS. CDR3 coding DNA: TGTGCTCTCCTTCCTACCCCATCCCCTTACACCGATGAACTCATCTTT. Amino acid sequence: CALLPTPSPYTDELIF.

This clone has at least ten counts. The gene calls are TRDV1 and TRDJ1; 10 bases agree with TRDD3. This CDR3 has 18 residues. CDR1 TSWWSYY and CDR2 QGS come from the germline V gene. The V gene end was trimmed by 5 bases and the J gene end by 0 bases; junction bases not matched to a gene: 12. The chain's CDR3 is CALGISFTGGFYTDKLIF. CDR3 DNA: TGTGCTCTTGGGATCTCCTTTACTGGGGGATTTTACACCGATAAACTCATCTTT.

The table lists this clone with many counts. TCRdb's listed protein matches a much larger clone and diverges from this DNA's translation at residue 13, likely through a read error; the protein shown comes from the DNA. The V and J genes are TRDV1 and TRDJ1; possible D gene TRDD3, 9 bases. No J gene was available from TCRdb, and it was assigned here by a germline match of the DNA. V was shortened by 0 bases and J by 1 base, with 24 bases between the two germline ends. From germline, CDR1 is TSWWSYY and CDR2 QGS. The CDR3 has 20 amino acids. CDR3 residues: CALGELFFLRGIQSTDKLIF. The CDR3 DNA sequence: TGTGCTCTTGGGGAACTTTTCTTCCTACGGGGGATACAATCCACCGATAAACTCATCTTT.

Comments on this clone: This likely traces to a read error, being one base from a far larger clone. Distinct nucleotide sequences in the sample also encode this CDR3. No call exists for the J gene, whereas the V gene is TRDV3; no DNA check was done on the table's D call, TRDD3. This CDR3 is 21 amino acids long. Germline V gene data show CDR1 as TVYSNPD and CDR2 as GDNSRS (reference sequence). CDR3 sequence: CAFESSLRRSWGPSRTDKLIF. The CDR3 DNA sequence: TGTGCCTTCGAATCCAGCCTTCGTAGGTCCTGGGGGCCCTCCCGCACCGATAAACTCATCTTC.

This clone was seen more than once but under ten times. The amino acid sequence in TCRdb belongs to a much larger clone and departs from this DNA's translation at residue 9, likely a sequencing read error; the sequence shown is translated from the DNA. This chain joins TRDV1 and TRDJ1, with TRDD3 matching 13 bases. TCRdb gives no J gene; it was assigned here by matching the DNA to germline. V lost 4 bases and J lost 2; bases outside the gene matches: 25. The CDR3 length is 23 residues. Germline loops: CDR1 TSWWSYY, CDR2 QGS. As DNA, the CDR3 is TGTGCTCTTGGGGTAGCCCCCCCGGAGGTCCTTTACTGGGGGATACGGGAGACCGATAAACTCATCTTT. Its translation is CALGVAPPEVLYWGIRETDKLIF.

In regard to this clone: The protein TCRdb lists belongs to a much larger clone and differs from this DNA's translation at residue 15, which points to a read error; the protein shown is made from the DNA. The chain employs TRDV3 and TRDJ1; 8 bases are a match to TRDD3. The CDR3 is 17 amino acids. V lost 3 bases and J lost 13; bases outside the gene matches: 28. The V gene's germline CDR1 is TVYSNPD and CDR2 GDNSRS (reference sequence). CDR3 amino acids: CAFLSPYWGGPLAGPIF. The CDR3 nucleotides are TGTGCCTTCCTTTCCCCGTACTGGGGGGGTCCCCTGGCCGGACCCATCTTT.

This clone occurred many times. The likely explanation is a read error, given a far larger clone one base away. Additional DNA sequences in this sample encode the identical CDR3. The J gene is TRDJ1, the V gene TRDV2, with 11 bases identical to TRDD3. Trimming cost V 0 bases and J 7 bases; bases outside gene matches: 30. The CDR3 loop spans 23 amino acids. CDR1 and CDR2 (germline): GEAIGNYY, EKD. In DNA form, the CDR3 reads TGTGCCTGTGACACCGCCCCGGCACGTGGGGTGGGGGATACGACCTACCTACCTGGTAAACTCATCTTT. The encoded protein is CACDTAPARGVGDTTYLPGKLIF.